The clone carrying this T cell receptor (beta chain) appeared a few times. Its target is not known. V lost 7 bases to trimming and J lost 4 bases; unmatched junction nucleotides: 8. The CDR3 extends over 14 amino acids. Per germline, CDR1 ENHRY and CDR2 SYGVKD. The method was immunoSEQ multiplex PCR; TCRdb's version includes in-frame clones alone and lacks a portion of them. The sample shows 30,000 to 35,000 clones, roughly 56% of them seen only once. The time point was: week 5, during vaccination. The investigators gave 300 ug of mutant IDH1 20-mer peptide in each vaccine dose, together with topical imiquimod. This sample is part of a study of a mutant IDH1 vaccine in newly diagnosed glioma.

V is TRBV10-3 and J is TRBJ1-1, with TRBD1 matching 8 bases. The sample consisted of PBMCs, taken from a glioma patient whose treatment included an IDH1 peptide vaccine. This sequence was found in a woman between 18 and 30 years old with glioma. DNA for the CDR3: TGTGCCATCACCGAGACAGGGGTGGGCACTGAAGCTTTCTTT. Protein sequence: CAITETGVGTEAFF.